This TCR beta chain was recovered during a study of T cells in Graves' hyperthyroidism and ophthalmopathy. In the ophthalmopathy cohort, Clinical Activity Score was at least 3, NOSPECS grade at least 4, and duration under 3 months. Uncontrolled infection, other autoimmune disease, pregnancy or lactation excluded patients. Cells are PBMCs isolated from about 10 ml of fresh blood. This CDR3 region has 15 residues. V was cut by 5 bases and J by 5 bases, with 15 bases left in between. This clonotype was seen a few times. Its target is not known. Study-level results: A model using 13 V-J features told ophthalmopathy apart from stable hyperthyroidism.

The CDR3 regions of TCR beta were amplified from RNA transcripts. The TCR CDR3 was amplified in a first-round RT-PCR using the HTBI primer set. TCRdb re-called the multiplex PCR reads with MiXCR, one entry per CDR3 protein. Seen here are approximately 570,000 distinct CDR3 sequences, about 20% observed once, and the top ten hold about 45%. This sequence originates from a man aged 35 to 55 with Graves' ophthalmopathy. Sequenced sample: blood. The rearrangement joins TRBV12-3 or TRBV12-4 to TRBJ1-4, with TRBD1 as a possible D gene (6 bases). The CDR3 nucleotides read TGTGCCAGCAGTGGTTTAGGGGGTAGGAATGAAAAACTGTTTTTT. Protein product: CASSGLGGRNEKLFF.